This is a list of T cell receptor beta chains from one sample in a study of shared T cell receptors in the human thymus. The data were produced by immunoSEQ multiplex PCR, yet TCRdb's version contains in-frame clones alone and is incomplete. Of some 660,000 clones listed, about 87% are singletons. Separately, the same data were catalogued under a study of human thymus T cells.

The sample taken for sequencing was thymocytes. The receptors shown here come from a boy under two years old with a congenital heart defect. The CDR3 runs from the conserved cysteine through the conserved F or W. Each record gives: clone size, V gene, D gene, J gene, CDR3 DNA, CDR3 protein. A D gene is named only where the DNA matches it firmly. A clone size is listed for some rows: how often the clone was seen (once, few, many), or a class if it is expanded.

clone_size: .; v_call: TRBV5-1; d_call: .; j_call: TRBJ2-1; cdr3_nt: TGCGCCAGCAGCCGGAACGGGAGCTCCTACAATGAGCAGTTCTTC; cdr3_aa: CASSRNGSSYNEQFF
clone_size: .; v_call: TRBV11-2; d_call: TRBD2; j_call: TRBJ2-5; cdr3_nt: TGTGCCAGCAGCTTATTTCTGAGCGGGGGGGATTCGGAAGAGACCCAGTACTTC; cdr3_aa: CASSLFLSGGDSEETQYF
clone_size: .; v_call: TRBV11-2; d_call: TRBD2; j_call: TRBJ2-3; cdr3_nt: TGTGCCAGCAGCTTATGGTTTTGCGGGAGTCAGGTAGATACGCAGTATTTT; cdr3_aa: CASSLWFCGSQVDTQYF
clone_size: once; v_call: TRBV6-5; d_call: .; j_call: TRBJ1-6; cdr3_nt: TGTGCCAGCTCGCGGACAAGCAATAATTCACCCCTCCACTTT; cdr3_aa: CASSRTSNNSPLHF
clone_size: .; v_call: TRBV25-1; d_call: .; j_call: TRBJ1-1; cdr3_nt: TGTGCCAGCAGAGGCAGGGACACTGAAGCTTTCTTT; cdr3_aa: CASRGRDTEAFF
clone_size: .; v_call: TRBV6-5; d_call: .; j_call: TRBJ2-1; cdr3_nt: TGTGCCAGCAGCCACACTAGCCGGGGAGGTTATGAGCAGTTCTTC; cdr3_aa: CASSHTSRGGYEQFF
clone_size: .; v_call: TRBV9; d_call: .; j_call: TRBJ2-6; cdr3_nt: TGTGCCAGCAGCGTAGTACGAGGAGGGGCCAACGTCCTGACTTTC; cdr3_aa: CASSVVRGGANVLTF
clone_size: .; v_call: TRBV5-1; d_call: .; j_call: TRBJ1-3; cdr3_nt: TGCGCCAGCAGCCTGGGCGTAGGGACAAGGGGAGGAAACACCATATATTTT; cdr3_aa: CASSLGVGTRGGNTIYF
clone_size: .; v_call: TRBV30; d_call: TRBD2; j_call: TRBJ2-4; cdr3_nt: TGTGCCTGGAGGGCTCCGGGACTAGCGGGACCAATAGCCAAAAACATTCAGTACTTC; cdr3_aa: CAWRAPGLAGPIAKNIQYF
clone_size: .; v_call: TRBV4-1; d_call: TRBD1; j_call: TRBJ2-6; cdr3_nt: TGCGCCAGCAGCCAAGTGGACAGGGGAGCACCCGGGGCCAACGTCCTGACTTTC; cdr3_aa: CASSQVDRGAPGANVLTF
clone_size: .; v_call: TRBV6-4; d_call: .; j_call: TRBJ2-3; cdr3_nt: TGTGCCAGCAGACGGGAGACTGGCACAGATACGCAGTATTTT; cdr3_aa: CASRRETGTDTQYF
clone_size: .; v_call: TRBV11-2; d_call: .; j_call: TRBJ2-7; cdr3_nt: TGTGCCAGCAGCTTAGGGGGGGACAGAAACTACGAGCAGTACTTC; cdr3_aa: CASSLGGDRNYEQYF
clone_size: few; v_call: TRBV5-1; d_call: TRBD2; j_call: TRBJ2-1; cdr3_nt: TGCGCCAGCAGCTTGGAGCCCCTAGCGGGAGGACGCTATGAGCAGTTCTTC; cdr3_aa: CASSLEPLAGGRYEQFF